This T cell receptor beta chain was sequenced in a study of regulatory T cells in long-lasting Graves disease. Whole-study findings and limits: Clonotypes that were public and shared totalled approximately 3,000 in persistent patients versus 800 to 1,000 in new patients. Persistent disease preferred TRBV28, TRBJ1-2 and TRBJ2-5; new disease, TRBV20-1 and TRBJ2-1.

The CDR3 contains 12 residues. J gave up 3 bases and V 10 bases, and 5 bases lay outside the gene matches. Germline-derived CDR1 and CDR2 are MNHNS and SASEGT. Library construction for TCR beta used iRepertoire HTBI primers and Arm-PCR of CDR3 regions. TCRdb reprocessed the multiplex PCR reads with MiXCR, giving one entry per CDR3 protein. The table shows about 620,000 distinct CDR3 sequences, with approximately 15% occurring only once. This clonotype was detected a few times. The antigen remains unidentified. Documented time point: newly diagnosed GD, antithyroid drugs for less than 3 months. PBMCs provided the RNA from which the TCR library was made. The data were also submitted as part of a second study, on T cells in Graves' hyperthyroidism and ophthalmopathy. This second study notes: The hyperthyroidism was newly diagnosed and had lasted under 2 months; the patients were aged 18 to 65.

The receptor was isolated from a woman aged 30 to 39 with Graves disease. The sample in question was peripheral blood mononuclear cells (PBMCs), obtained at new diagnosis, from a patient treated with antithyroid drugs. The J gene is TRBJ2-7, the V gene TRBV6-1; 8 bases are shared with TRBD1. The DNA for the CDR3 is TGTGCCACCCTGGGACAGGACTACGAGCAGTACTTC. Translation gives CATLGQDYEQYF.